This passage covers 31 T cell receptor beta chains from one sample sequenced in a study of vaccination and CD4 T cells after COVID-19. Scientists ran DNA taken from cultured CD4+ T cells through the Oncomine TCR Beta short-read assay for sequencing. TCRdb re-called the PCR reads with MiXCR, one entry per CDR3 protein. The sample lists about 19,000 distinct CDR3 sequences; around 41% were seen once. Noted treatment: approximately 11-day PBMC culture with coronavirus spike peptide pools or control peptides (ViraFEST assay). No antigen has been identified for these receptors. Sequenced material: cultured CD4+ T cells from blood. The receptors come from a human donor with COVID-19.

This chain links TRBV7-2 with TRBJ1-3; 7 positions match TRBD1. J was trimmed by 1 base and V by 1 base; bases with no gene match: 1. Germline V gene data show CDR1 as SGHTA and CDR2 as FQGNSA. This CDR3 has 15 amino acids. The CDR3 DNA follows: TGTGCCAGCAGCTTAGGCAGGGGGTCTGGAAACACCATATATTTT. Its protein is CASSLGRGSGNTIYF.

CDR3: CASSFIRGQSSYNEQFF. CDR3 bases: TGTGCCAGCAGCTTTATACGAGGCCAGAGCTCCTACAATGAGCAGTTCTTC. This chain uses TRBV7-8 with TRBJ2-1; D is undetermined. Germline values: CDR1 SGHVS, CDR2 FQNEAQ. Trimming took 3 bases from V and 0 from J, leaving 15 bases between them. This CDR3 is built from 17 residues. Full variable domain (outside the CDR3, taken from reference TRBV7-8 and TRBJ2-1): GAGVSQSPRYKVAKRGQDVALRCDPISGHVSLFWYQQALGQGPEFLTYFQNEAQLDKSGLPSDRFFAERPEGSVSTLKIQRTQQEDSAVYLCASSFIRGQSSYNEQFFGPGTRLTVL.

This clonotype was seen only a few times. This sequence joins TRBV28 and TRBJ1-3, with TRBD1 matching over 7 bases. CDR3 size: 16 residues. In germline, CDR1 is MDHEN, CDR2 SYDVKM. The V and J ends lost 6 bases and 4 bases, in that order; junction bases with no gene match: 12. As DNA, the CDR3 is TGTGCCAGCAGCCTGCCGCAGGGGGATGTAGGAAACACCATATATTTT. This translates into CASSLPQGDVGNTIYF.

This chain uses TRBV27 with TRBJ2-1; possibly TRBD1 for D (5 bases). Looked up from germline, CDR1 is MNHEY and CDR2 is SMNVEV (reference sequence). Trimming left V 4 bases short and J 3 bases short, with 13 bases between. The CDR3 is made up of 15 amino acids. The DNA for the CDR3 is TGTGCCAGCAGTTCTGGGGCACCCGGCTACAATGAGCAGTTCTTC. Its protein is CASSSGAPGYNEQFF.

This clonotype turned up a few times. The CDR3 DNA sequence: TGCAGTGCCCCGCATGCGGGACAAAGCACAGATACGCAGTATTTT. Its translation is CSAPHAGQSTDTQYF. The rearrangement uses TRBV20-1 and TRBJ2-3; the D gene could be TRBD1 or TRBD2 (6 bases each). The CDR3 length is 15 residues. Per germline, CDR1 DFQATT and CDR2 SNEGSKA (reference sequence). V lost 6 bases to trimming and J lost 0 bases, with 16 bases between them.

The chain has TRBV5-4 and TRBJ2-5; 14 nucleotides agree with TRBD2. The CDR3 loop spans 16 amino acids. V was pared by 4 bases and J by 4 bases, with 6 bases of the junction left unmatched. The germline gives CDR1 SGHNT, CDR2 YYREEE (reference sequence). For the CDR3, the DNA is TGTGCCAGCAGCCCAGGACTAGCGGGGGGAGGAGAGACCCAGTACTTC. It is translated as CASSPGLAGGGETQYF.

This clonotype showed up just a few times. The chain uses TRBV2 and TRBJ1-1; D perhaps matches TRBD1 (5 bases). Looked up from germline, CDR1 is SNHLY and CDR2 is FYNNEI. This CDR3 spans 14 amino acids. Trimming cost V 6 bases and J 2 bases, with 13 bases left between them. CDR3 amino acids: CASRGLGGNTEAFF. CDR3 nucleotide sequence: TGTGCCAGCAGAGGGCTGGGGGGAAACACTGAAGCTTTCTTT.

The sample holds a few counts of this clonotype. CDR3 nucleotides: TGTGCCAGCAGCCCCGGGGACAGGGACAAGAACACTGAAGCTTTCTTT. Translated, it gives CASSPGDRDKNTEAFF. V and J are TRBV7-9 and TRBJ1-1; the match to TRBD1 covers 9 bases. The germline V gene encodes CDR1 SEHNR and CDR2 FQNEAQ (reference sequence). Losses at the gene ends were 5 bases for V and 1 base for J; bases not matched to a gene: 8. There are 16 residues in the CDR3.

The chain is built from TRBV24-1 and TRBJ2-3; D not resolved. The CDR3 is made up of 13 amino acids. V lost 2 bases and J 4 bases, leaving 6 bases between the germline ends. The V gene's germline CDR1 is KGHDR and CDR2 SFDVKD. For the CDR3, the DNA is TGTGCCACCAGTGATTCACCGTCAGATACGCAGTATTTT. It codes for CATSDSPSDTQYF.

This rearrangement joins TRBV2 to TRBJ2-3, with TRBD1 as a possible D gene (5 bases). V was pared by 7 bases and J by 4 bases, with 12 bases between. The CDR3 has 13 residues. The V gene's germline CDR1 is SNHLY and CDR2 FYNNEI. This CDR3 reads CASKGDPADTQYF. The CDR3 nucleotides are TGTGCCAGCAAAGGGGATCCGGCAGATACGCAGTATTTT.

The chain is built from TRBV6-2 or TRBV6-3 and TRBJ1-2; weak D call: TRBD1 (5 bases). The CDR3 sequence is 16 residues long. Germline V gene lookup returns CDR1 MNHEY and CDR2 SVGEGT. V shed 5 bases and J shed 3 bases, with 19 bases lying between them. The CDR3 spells CASSTSRDPSHYGYTF. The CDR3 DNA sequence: TGTGCCAGCAGTACATCCCGGGACCCGAGCCACTATGGCTACACCTTC.

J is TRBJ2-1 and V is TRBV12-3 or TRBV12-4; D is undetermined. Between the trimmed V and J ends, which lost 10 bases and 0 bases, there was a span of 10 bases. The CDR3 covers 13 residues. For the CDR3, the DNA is TGTGCCACGGCCGTGAGCTCCTACAATGAGCAGTTCTTC. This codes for CATAVSSYNEQFF.

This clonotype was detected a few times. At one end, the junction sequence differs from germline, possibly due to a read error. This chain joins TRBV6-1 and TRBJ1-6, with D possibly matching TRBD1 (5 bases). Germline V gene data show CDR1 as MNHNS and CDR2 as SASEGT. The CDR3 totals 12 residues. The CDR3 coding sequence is TGTGCCAGCAGCCAGTCGGGACTAAAGGCCCTCTTT. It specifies CASSQSGLKALF.

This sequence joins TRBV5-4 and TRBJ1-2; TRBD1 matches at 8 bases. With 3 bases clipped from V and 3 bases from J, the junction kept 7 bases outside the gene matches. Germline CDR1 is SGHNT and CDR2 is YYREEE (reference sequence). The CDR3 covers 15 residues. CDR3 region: CASSWGQDSDYGYTF. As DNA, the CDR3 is TGTGCCAGCAGCTGGGGACAGGACTCAGACTATGGCTACACCTTC.

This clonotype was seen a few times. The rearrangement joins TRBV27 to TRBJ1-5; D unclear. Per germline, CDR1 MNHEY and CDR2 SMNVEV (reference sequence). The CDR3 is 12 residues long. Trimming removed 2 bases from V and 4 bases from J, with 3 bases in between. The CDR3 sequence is CASSLPNQPQHF. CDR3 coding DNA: TGTGCCAGCAGTTTACCAAATCAGCCCCAGCATTTT.

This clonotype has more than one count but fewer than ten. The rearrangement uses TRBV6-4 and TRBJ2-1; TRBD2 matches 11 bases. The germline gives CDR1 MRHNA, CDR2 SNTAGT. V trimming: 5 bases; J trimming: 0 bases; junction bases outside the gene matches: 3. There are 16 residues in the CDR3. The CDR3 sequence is CASSISGGASYNEQFF. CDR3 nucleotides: TGTGCCAGCAGTATTAGCGGGGGGGCCTCCTACAATGAGCAGTTCTTC.

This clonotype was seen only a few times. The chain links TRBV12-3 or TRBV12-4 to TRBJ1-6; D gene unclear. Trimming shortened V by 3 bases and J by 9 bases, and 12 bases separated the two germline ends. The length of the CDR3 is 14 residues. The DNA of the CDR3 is TGTGCCAGCAGTTTCGGGGTCCTTAGTTCACCCCTCCACTTT. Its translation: CASSFGVLSSPLHF.

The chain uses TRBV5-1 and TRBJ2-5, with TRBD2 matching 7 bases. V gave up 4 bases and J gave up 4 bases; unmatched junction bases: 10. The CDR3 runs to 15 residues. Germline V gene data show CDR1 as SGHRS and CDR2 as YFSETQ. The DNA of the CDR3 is TGCGCCAGCAGCGCCGGGACTAATACGCCAGAGACCCAGTACTTC. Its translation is CASSAGTNTPETQYF.

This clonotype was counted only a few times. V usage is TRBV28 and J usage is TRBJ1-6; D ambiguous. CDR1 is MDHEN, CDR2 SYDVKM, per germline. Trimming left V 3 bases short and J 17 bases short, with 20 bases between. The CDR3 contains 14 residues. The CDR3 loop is CASSFSRVGEVIHF. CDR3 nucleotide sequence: TGTGCCAGCAGTTTCTCGCGGGTTGGAGAGGTTATCCACTTT.

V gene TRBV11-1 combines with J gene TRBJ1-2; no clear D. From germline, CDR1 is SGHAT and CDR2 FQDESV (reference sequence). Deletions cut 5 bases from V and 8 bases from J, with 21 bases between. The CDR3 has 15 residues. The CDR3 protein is CASSPERWAVRGYTF. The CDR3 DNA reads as TGTGCCAGCAGCCCAGAGAGGTGGGCGGTAAGAGGCTACACCTTC.

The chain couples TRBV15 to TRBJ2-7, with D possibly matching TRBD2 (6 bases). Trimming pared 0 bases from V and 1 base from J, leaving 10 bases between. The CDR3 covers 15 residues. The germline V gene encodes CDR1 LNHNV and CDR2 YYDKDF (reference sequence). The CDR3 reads CATSRDPGLSYEQYF. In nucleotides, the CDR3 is TGTGCCACCAGCAGAGATCCGGGACTTTCCTACGAGCAGTACTTC.

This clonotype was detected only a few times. CDR3 sequence: CASSLVGRAIYF. The CDR3 DNA sequence: TGTGCCAGCAGCTTAGTGGGCCGTGCCATATATTTT. The V and J genes are TRBV7-9 and TRBJ1-3; D is undetermined. The CDR3 is made up of 12 amino acids. Deletions cut 1 base from V and 11 bases from J, with 9 bases between. CDR1 and CDR2 (germline): SEHNR, FQNEAQ (reference sequence).

CDR3 sequence: CAISDRQGAREKLFF. CDR3 sequence (DNA): TGTGCCATCAGTGACCGACAGGGGGCAAGGGAAAAACTGTTTTTT. The V and J genes are TRBV10-3 and TRBJ1-4; the match to TRBD1 covers 10 bases. The germline V gene encodes CDR1 ENHRY and CDR2 SYGVKD. This CDR3 region has 15 residues. V shed 3 bases and J 8 bases; nucleotides not matched to a gene: 6.

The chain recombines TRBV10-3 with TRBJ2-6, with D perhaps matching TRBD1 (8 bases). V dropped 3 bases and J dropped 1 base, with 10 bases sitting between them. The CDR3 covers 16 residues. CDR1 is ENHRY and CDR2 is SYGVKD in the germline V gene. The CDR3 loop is CAISEQGGSGANVLTF. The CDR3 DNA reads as TGTGCCATCAGTGAACAGGGGGGGTCTGGGGCCAACGTCCTGACTTTC.

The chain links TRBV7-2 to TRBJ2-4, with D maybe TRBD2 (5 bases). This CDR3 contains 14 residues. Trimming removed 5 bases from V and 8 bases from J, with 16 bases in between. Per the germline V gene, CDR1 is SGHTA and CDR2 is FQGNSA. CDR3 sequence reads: CASSPGSAGDIQYF. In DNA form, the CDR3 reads TGTGCCAGCAGCCCGGGATCGGCAGGTGACATTCAGTACTTC.

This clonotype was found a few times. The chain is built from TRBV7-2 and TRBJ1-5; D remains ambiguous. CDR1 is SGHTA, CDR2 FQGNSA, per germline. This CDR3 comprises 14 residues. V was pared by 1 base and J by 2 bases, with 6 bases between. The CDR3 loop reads CASSLEGGNQPQHF. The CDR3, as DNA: TGTGCCAGCAGCTTAGAAGGAGGCAATCAGCCCCAGCATTTT.

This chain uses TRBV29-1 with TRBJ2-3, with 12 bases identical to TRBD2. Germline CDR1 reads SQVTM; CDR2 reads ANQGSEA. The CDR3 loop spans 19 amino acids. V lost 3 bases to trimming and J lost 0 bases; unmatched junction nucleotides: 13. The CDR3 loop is CSVDGGRGLAGTSTDTQYF. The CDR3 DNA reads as TGCAGCGTTGACGGCGGCAGAGGACTAGCGGGGACCAGCACAGATACGCAGTATTTT.

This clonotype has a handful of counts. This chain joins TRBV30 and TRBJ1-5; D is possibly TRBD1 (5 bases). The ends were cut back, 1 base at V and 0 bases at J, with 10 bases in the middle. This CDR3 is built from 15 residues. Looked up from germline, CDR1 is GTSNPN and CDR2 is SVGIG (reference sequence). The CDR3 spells CAWSGQSYSNQPQHF. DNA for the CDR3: TGTGCCTGGAGTGGACAGTCCTATAGCAATCAGCCCCAGCATTTT.

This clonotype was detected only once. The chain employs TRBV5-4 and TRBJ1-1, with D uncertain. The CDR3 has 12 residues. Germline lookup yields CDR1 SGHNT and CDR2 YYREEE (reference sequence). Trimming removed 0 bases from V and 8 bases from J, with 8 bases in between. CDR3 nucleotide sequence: TGTGCCAGCAGCTTGGCCCTGGGCGAAGCTTTCTTT. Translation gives CASSLALGEAFF.

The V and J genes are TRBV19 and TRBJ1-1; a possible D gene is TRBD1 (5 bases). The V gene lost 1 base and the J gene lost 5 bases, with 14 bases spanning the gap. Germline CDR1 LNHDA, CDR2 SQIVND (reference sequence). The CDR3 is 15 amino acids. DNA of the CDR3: TGTGCCAGTAGTATAGGTTTCCGGGGGAGGACTGAAGCTTTCTTT. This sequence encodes CASSIGFRGRTEAFF.

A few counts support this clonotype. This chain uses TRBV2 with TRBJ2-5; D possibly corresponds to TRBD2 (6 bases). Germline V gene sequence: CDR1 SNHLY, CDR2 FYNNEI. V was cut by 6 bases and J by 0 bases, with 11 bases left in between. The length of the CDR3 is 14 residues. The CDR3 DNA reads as TGTGCCAGCAGGGGAAAGCGGGACCAAGAGACCCAGTACTTC. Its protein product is CASRGKRDQETQYF. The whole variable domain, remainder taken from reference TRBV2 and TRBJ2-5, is EPEVTQTPSHQVTQMGQEVILRCVPISNHLYFYWYRQILGQKVEFLVSFYNNEISEKSEIFDDQFSVERPDGSNFTLKIRSTKLEDSAMYFCASRGKRDQETQYFGPGTRLLVL.